This TCR beta chain was profiled in a study of OX40 agonist ivuxolimab in advanced cancers. Describing the broader study: Ivuxolimab was a fully human IgG2 agonistic monoclonal antibody targeting the costimulatory receptor OX40 (CD134). Prior anti-PD-1, anti-PD-L1 or anti-CTLA-4 therapy was permitted, and checkpoint inhibitors had been received by around 39% of dose-escalation patients. The monotherapy dose-escalation portion (N ≈ 55 patients) of the phase I ivuxolimab trial is reported in the paper. Partial responses were achieved by three dose-escalation patients, of whom one had hepatocellular carcinoma and two had cutaneous melanoma. Of the roughly 54 patients in dose escalation, about 20 had hepatocellular carcinoma, some 15 had melanoma, 9 had renal cell carcinoma and 9 had head and neck cancer. Intravenous ivuxolimab was administered to patients every 2 weeks at six dose levels: 0.01, 0.1, 0.3, 1.5, 3 and 10 mg/kg. The dose-escalation cohort was approximately 83% male with a mean age of 60 years, ranging from roughly 20 to 80. The point of sequencing TCRbeta in the periphery was to test whether ivuxolimab changed TCR sequence diversity and drove clonal T-cell expansion.

Trimming accounts for 8 bases at V and 5 bases at J, while the number of junction bases matched to no gene is 1. The germline V gene provides CDR1 MDHEN and CDR2 SYDVKM. The CDR3, cysteine through phenylalanine, is 12 amino acids long. Only the CDR3 DNA stays, 36 bases, in frame from base 1. To sequence the TCRbeta CDR3 region, genomic DNA was isolated from the sorted cells. TCRbeta CDR3 regions were sequenced using the immunoSEQ Assay. TCRdb mirrors the immuneACCESS table, restricted to in-frame sequences. Some clones are absent from its copies; in checked studies, under half trace to an unresolved V gene, and the reason for the others is unknown. This sample gives roughly 63,000 clones in total; approximately 89% of them show up just once. Approximately 12% of the sample is in the top ten clones. Patients with a history of autoimmune disease or receiving systemic immunosuppression were excluded from the trial. Peripheral blood for TCR sequencing was collected from all dose cohorts at baseline, on cycle 4 day 1, and on cycle 7 day 1. The samples were drawn from a first-in-human, open-label, multicenter phase I dose-escalation trial of ivuxolimab. The trial enrolled adults with locally advanced or metastatic head and neck squamous cell, hepatocellular, melanoma or renal cell carcinoma. Before TCR sequencing, CD4+ T cells and CD8+ T cells were sorted from peripheral blood as separate populations.

Overall study results and their limits: Low levels of normalized T-cell clonal expansion were also seen in some patients who did not respond. The antigen specificity of the clonally expanded peripheral T cells was not determined. At doses from 0.1 to 3.0 mg/kg, clonal expansion was seen in both CD4+ and CD8+ blood T cells between baseline and week 6. After ivuxolimab, CD8+ T cells had more expanded clones than CD4+ T cells on average. In the 0.1-3.0 mg/kg groups, partial responders had among the lowest normalized peripheral clonal expansion, particularly in CD8+ T cells.

This clone was picked up one time. It has no known antigen specificity. Per-nucleotide qualities are absent, and no much larger clonotype sits a single base away. The V and J genes are TRBV28 and TRBJ1-1; TRBD1 matches 11 bases in the middle. The material sequenced was CD4+ or CD8+ T cells sorted from blood, taken in a trial of the OX40 agonist ivuxolimab. The sequence derives from an adult with an advanced solid tumor such as melanoma, head and neck, liver or kidney cancer. The sequenced DNA: TGTGCCAGCGGGGACAGGGGGACTGAAGCTTTCTTT. It translates to CASGDRGTEAFF.